Sequencing of this T cell receptor (beta chain) was carried out in a study of graft-versus-host responses after intestinal transplantation. Overall study context: All recipients were transplanted with multivisceral, liver-intestinal, or isolated intestinal grafts. Each patient got anti-thymocyte globulin induction, then tacrolimus and steroids for roughly 3 years. Study-level findings and limits: Researchers found GvH clones in recipient marrow, and some showed up first in ileum or blood. Early post-transplant HvG declines tracked with peak circulating GvH clone levels.

The V gene end was trimmed by 7 bases and the J gene end by 2 bases; junction bases not matched to a gene: 6. Germline CDR1 is SNHLY and CDR2 is FYNNEI. This CDR3 is 15 amino acids long. Sequencing used immunoSEQ multiplex PCR; TCRdb keeps in-frame clones, though not all of them. The table includes more than 65,000 clones, roughly 92% detected once. For this clone: Antigen: not known.

This TCR was recovered from a human donor who was the organ donor for an intestinal transplant. Sequencing used unstimulated CD8+ T cells sorted from spleen or lymph node cells, obtained before transplant. The J gene is TRBJ2-7, the V gene TRBV2, with 12 positions matching TRBD2. CDR3 sequence: CASKYTSGGTYEQYF. CDR3 nucleotides: TGTGCCAGCAAGTACACTAGCGGGGGGACCTACGAGCAGTACTTC.